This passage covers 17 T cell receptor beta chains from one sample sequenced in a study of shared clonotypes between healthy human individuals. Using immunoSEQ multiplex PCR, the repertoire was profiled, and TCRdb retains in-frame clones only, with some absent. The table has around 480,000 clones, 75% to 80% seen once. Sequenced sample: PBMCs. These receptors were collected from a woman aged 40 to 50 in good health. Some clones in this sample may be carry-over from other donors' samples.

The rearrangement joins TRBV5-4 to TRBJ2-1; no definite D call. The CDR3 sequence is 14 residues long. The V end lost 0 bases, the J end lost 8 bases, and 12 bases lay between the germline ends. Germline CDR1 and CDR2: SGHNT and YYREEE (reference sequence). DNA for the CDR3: TGTGCCAGCAGCTTGGGTCTCGCCGAAGATGAGCAGTTCTTC. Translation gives CASSLGLAEDEQFF.

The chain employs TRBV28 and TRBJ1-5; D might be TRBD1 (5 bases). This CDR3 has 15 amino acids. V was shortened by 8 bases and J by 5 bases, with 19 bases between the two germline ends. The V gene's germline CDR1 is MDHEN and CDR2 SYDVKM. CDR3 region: CASRPVGVRDQPQHF. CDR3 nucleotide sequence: TGTGCCAGCCGCCCCGTGGGGGTGAGGGATCAGCCCCAGCATTTT.

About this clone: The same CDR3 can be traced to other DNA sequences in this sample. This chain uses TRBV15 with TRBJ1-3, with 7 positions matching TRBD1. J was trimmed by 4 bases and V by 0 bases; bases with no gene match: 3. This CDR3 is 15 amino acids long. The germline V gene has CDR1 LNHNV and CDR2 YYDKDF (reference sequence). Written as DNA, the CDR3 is TGTGCCACCAGCAGAGATCGGGGACAGGGAAACACCATATATTTT. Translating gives CATSRDRGQGNTIYF.

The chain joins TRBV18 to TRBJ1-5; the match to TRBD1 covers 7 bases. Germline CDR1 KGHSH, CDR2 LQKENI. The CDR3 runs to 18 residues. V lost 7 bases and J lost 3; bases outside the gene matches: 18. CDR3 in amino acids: CASLGGGALYRINQPQHF. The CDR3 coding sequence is TGTGCCAGCTTGGGAGGGGGCGCATTGTATCGGATCAATCAGCCCCAGCATTTT.

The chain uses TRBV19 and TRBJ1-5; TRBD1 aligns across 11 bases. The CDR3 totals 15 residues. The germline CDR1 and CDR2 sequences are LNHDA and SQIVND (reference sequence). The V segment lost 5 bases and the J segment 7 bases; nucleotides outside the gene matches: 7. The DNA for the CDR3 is TGTGCCAGTAGTTCGCAGGACAGGGGGCAACAGCCCCAGCATTTT. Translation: CASSSQDRGQQPQHF.

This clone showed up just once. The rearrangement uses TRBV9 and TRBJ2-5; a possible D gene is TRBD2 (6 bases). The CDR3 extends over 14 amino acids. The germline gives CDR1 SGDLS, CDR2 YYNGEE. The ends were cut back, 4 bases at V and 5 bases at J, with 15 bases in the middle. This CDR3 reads CASSLVGGRETQYF. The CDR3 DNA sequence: TGTGCCAGCAGCCTAGTCGGGGGAAGGGAGACCCAGTACTTC.

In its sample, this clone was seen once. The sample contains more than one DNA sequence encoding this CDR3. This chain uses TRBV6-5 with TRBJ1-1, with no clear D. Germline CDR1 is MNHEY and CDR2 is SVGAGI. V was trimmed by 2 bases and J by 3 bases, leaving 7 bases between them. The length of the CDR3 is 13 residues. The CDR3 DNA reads TGTGCCAGCAGTTACGGTAGGGACACTGAAGCTTTCTTT. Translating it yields CASSYGRDTEAFF.

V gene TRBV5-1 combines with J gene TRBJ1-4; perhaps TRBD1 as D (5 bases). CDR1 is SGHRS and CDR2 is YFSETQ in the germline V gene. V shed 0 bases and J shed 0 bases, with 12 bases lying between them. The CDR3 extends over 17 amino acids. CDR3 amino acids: CASSLGGGSATNEKLFF. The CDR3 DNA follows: TGCGCCAGCAGCTTGGGGGGCGGATCTGCAACTAATGAAAAACTGTTTTTT.

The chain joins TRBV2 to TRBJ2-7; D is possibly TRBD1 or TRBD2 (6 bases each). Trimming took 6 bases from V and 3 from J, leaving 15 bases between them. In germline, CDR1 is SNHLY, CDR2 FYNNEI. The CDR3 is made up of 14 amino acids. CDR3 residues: CASRPRGTHYEQYF. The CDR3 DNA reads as TGTGCCAGCAGGCCCCGCGGGACACACTACGAGCAGTACTTC.

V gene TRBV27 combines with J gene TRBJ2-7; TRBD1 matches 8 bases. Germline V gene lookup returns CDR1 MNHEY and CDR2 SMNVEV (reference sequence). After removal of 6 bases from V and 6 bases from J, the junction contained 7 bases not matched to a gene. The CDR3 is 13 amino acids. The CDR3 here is CASSPFTGGEQYF. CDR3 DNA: TGTGCCAGCAGCCCTTTTACAGGGGGCGAGCAGTACTTC.

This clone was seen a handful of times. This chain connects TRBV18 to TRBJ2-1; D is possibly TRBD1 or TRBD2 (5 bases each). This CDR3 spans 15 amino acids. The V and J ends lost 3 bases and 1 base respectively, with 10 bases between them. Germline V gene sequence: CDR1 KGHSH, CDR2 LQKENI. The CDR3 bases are TGTGCCAGCTCACCGGAGAGGGGTTCCTACAATGAGCAGTTCTTC. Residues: CASSPERGSYNEQFF.

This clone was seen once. CDR3 coding DNA: TGTGCCAGCAGCTTCTCGGGGGAGGCCTCCTACAATGAGCAGTTCTTC. This codes for CASSFSGEASYNEQFF. This sequence joins TRBV5-6 and TRBJ2-1; D possibly corresponds to TRBD2 (6 bases). Germline V CDR1 and CDR2: SGHDT, YYEEEE. Trimming left V 2 bases short and J 0 bases short, with 12 bases between. CDR3 length equals 16 residues.

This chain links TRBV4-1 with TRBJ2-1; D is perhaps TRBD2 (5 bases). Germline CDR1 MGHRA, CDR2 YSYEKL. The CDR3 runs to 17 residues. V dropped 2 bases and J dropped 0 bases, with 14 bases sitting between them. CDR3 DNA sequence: TGCGCCAGCAGCCAAACGCTAGCCGAAAGCTCCTACAATGAGCAGTTCTTC. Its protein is CASSQTLAESSYNEQFF.

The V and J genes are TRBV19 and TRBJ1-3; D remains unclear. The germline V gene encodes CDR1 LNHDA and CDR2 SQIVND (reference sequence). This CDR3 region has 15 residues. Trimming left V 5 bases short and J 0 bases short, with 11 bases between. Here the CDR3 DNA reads TGTGCCAGTAGTTCATCGTCTTACTCTGGAAACACCATATATTTT. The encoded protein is CASSSSSYSGNTIYF.

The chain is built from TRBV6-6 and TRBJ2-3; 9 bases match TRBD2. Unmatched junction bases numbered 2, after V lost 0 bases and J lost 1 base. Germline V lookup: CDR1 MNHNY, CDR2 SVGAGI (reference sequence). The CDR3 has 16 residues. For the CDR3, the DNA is TGTGCCAGCAGTTACTCCAGACTAGCGGGCACAGATACGCAGTATTTT. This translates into CASSYSRLAGTDTQYF.

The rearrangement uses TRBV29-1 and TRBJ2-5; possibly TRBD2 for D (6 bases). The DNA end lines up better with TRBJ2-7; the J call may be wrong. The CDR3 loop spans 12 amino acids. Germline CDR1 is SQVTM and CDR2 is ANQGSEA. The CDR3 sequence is CSVARDPYEQYF. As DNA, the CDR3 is TGCAGCGTTGCGCGGGATCCCTACGAGCAGTACTTC.

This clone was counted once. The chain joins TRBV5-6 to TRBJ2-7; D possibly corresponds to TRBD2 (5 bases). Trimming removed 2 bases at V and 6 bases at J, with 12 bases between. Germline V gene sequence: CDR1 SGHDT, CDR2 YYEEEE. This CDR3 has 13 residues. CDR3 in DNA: TGTGCCAGCAGCTTCCTTCTAGCCGCCGAGCAGTACTTC. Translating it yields CASSFLLAAEQYF.